Listed below are T cell receptor beta chains from one sample, sequenced in a study of T-cell reconstitution after alpha-beta-depleted transplantation in children. TCRdb reprocessed the PCR reads via MiXCR and lists one record per CDR3 protein. Among 200,000 to 250,000 distinct CDR3 sequences listed, roughly 26% were seen once. The sequenced sample was PBMCs, obtained before TCRalphabeta/CD19-depleted stem cell transplant. The receptors come from a girl under 10 years old with Fanconi anemia, due to receive a stem cell transplant. Both conserved end residues are part of each CDR3. D genes are given only for firm matches. Clone sizes are given selectively: once, few, many, or a class where the clone is expanded.

TRBJ2-6 TRBV24-1 - - CATSDTGYGSSGANVLTF TGTGCCACCAGTGATACTGGGTATGGCTCCTCTGGGGCCAACGTCCTGACTTTC
TRBJ2-1 TRBV29-1 TRBD2 many CSVDAGGWEQFF TGCAGCGTTGACGCGGGGGGGTGGGAGCAGTTCTTC
TRBJ2-7 TRBV5-4 TRBD2 many CASSLAGGRHEQYF TGTGCCAGCAGCCTAGCGGGGGGGCGTCACGAGCAGTACTTC
TRBJ2-5 TRBV20-1 - few CSASRQFQETQYF TGCAGTGCTAGCCGGCAGTTCCAAGAGACCCAGTACTTC
TRBJ2-7 TRBV20-1 TRBD1 - CSASKTGGSYEQYF TGCAGTGCTAGTAAAACAGGGGGCTCGTACGAGCAGTACTTC
TRBJ1-2 TRBV28 - - CASSLPHRIYGYTF TGTGCCAGCAGCCTTCCCCACAGGATTTATGGCTACACCTTC
TRBJ2-1 TRBV6-1 - many CASSILQGYNEQFF TGTGCCAGCAGCATCCTACAAGGCTACAATGAGCAGTTCTTC
TRBJ2-3 TRBV6-5 - - CASSYLGPAPDTQYF TGTGCCAGCAGTTACTTGGGCCCCGCTCCGGATACGCAGTATTTT
TRBJ1-2 TRBV29-1 TRBD1 many CSVGWTGGDGYTF TGCAGCGTTGGCTGGACAGGGGGCGACGGCTACACCTTC
TRBJ2-7 TRBV7-2 - many CASSFDGGSSYEQYF TGTGCCAGCAGCTTTGATGGGGGTAGCTCCTACGAGCAGTACTTC
TRBJ1-6 TRBV20-1 - - CSAIRQYNSPLHF TGCAGTGCTATTCGACAATATAATTCACCCCTCCACTTT
TRBJ2-3 TRBV20-1 TRBD2 many CSARGDGTSGSHPDTQYF TGCAGTGCTAGAGGGGATGGGACTAGCGGGAGTCACCCAGATACGCAGTATTTT
TRBJ1-2 TRBV12-3/TRBV12-4 - many CASSLTALTEGYGYTF TGTGCCAGCAGTTTAACCGCCCTGACAGAGGGGTATGGCTACACCTTC
TRBJ2-3 TRBV20-1 TRBD2 few CSARGLAGTFFDTQYF TGCAGTGCTAGGGGACTAGCGGGGACTTTTTTCGATACGCAGTATTTT
TRBJ1-1 TRBV29-1 - few CSGTNWGTEAFF TGCAGCGGCACCAACTGGGGCACTGAAGCTTTCTTT
TRBJ1-6 TRBV20-1 - - CSASSQTDNSPLHF TGCAGTGCTAGTAGCCAGACCGATAATTCACCCCTCCACTTT
TRBJ2-7 TRBV6-5 - many CASSWTTAYEQYF TGTGCCAGCAGTTGGACTACAGCCTACGAGCAGTACTTC
TRBJ2-3 TRBV29-1 TRBD2 few CSTGGTDTQYF TGCAGCACCGGGGGGACAGATACGCAGTATTTT
TRBJ2-3 TRBV6-5 TRBD2 once CAGSYRGLAGVPDTQYF TGTGCCGGCAGTTACCGCGGACTAGCGGGGGTTCCAGATACGCAGTATTTT
TRBJ2-7 TRBV5-1 TRBD2 many CASRPTGTTYEQYF TGCGCCAGCAGACCCACCGGGACTACCTACGAGCAGTACTTC
TRBJ2-5 TRBV29-1 - many CSVGRGEETQYF TGCAGCGTTGGCAGGGGCGAAGAGACCCAGTACTTC
TRBJ2-2 TRBV29-1 TRBD1 many CSVGQGAGELFF TGCAGCGTGGGACAGGGGGCCGGGGAGCTGTTTTTT
TRBJ2-7 TRBV29-1 - many CSVGAGEQYF TGCAGCGTTGGGGCCGGTGAGCAGTACTTC
TRBJ2-4 TRBV5-1 TRBD2 - CASSSSGIWQSKNIQYF TGCGCCAGCAGTTCTAGCGGGATATGGCAGTCCAAAAACATTCAGTACTTC
TRBJ2-5 TRBV20-1 TRBD2 - CSATSGRETQYF TGCAGTGCCACAAGCGGGAGAGAGACCCAGTACTTC
TRBJ1-1 TRBV9 - few CASSALQEAEAFF TGTGCCAGCAGCGCATTACAGGAGGCTGAAGCTTTCTTT
TRBJ2-7 TRBV29-1 - many CSVVGGLRREQYF TGCAGCGTTGTGGGGGGTTTACGTCGCGAGCAGTACTTC
TRBJ1-4 TRBV12-3/TRBV12-4 - - CASSLYRQSNEKLFF TGTGCCAGCAGTTTATACCGACAGTCAAATGAAAAACTGTTTTTT
TRBJ2-7 TRBV29-1 - few CSVDAGDYEQYF TGCAGCGTTGATGCCGGGGACTACGAGCAGTACTTC
TRBJ1-3 TRBV20-1 - - CSAVAADIPGNTIYF TGCAGTGCTGTCGCCGCCGACATTCCTGGAAACACCATATATTTT
TRBJ2-1 TRBV7-2 - - CASSLVSSLWFF TGTGCCAGCAGCTTAGTGAGCTCTCTGTGGTTCTTC
TRBJ2-3 TRBV12-3/TRBV12-4 TRBD2 many CASSLALGEPGGTQYF TGTGCCAGCAGTTTAGCGCTCGGGGAGCCGGGGGGTACGCAGTATTTT
TRBJ2-7 TRBV5-1 TRBD1 - CASSLVAGQGYEQYF TGCGCCAGCAGCTTGGTTGCGGGACAGGGCTACGAGCAGTACTTC
TRBJ2-1 TRBV7-7 - many CASSSSVGSQDEQFF TGTGCCAGCAGCTCTTCGGTGGGAAGTCAGGATGAGCAGTTCTTC
TRBJ2-7 TRBV20-1 TRBD2 many CSAAGLAGPTYEQYF TGCAGTGCCGCGGGACTAGCGGGACCTACCTACGAGCAGTACTTC
TRBJ2-7 TRBV27 TRBD1 once CASRIRTGASEQYF TGTGCCAGCAGAATACGGACAGGGGCGAGCGAGCAGTACTTC
TRBJ2-1 TRBV6-2/TRBV6-3 TRBD2 - CASSYGLAGGYNEQFF TGTGCCAGCAGTTACGGACTAGCGGGGGGTTACAATGAGCAGTTCTTC
TRBJ2-7 TRBV20-1 TRBD2 many CSARVSGRSSYEQYF TGCAGTGCTAGAGTTAGCGGGAGGAGCTCCTACGAGCAGTACTTC
TRBJ2-1 TRBV10-3 TRBD2 few CAISESGTSEQFF TGTGCCATCAGTGAGTCCGGGACTAGTGAGCAGTTCTTC
TRBJ1-1 TRBV12-3/TRBV12-4 - few CASSFMGGRNTEAFF TGTGCCAGCAGTTTTATGGGGGGGCGGAACACTGAAGCTTTCTTT
TRBJ2-1 TRBV20-1 TRBD2 - CSARPSGGPYNEQFF TGCAGTGCTAGACCGAGCGGGGGCCCGTACAATGAGCAGTTCTTC
TRBJ2-5 TRBV28 TRBD2 - CASSSHGLAAETQYF TGTGCCAGCAGTTCCCACGGACTAGCGGCGGAGACCCAGTACTTC
TRBJ2-5 TRBV29-1 TRBD1 once CSGGTASETQYF TGCAGCGGAGGGACAGCTTCGGAGACCCAGTACTTC
TRBJ2-1 TRBV6-1 - few CASSIAGQWASYNEQFF TGTGCCAGCAGCATAGCGGGACAGTGGGCCTCCTACAATGAGCAGTTCTTC
TRBJ2-3 TRBV29-1 - many CSVAGGADTQYF TGCAGCGTTGCGGGGGGCGCAGATACGCAGTATTTT